The 8 T cell receptor beta chains given below trace back to one sample, sequenced in a study of T cell responses to AZD1222 COVID-19 vaccine. Some clones are missing from TCRdb's copy, which holds only in-frame ones; the method was immunoSEQ multiplex PCR. The sample contains 95,000 to 150,000 clones, 89% of which appear only once. The specimen was peripheral blood, collected on day 0 of AZD1222 vaccination. Receptors were obtained from an adult in good health.

The CDR3 reads CASSLGATEAFF. Here the CDR3 DNA reads TGTGCCAGCAGCTTAGGGGCGACTGAAGCTTTCTTT. The V call is TRBV11-2, the J call TRBJ1-1; D gene ambiguous. Germline CDR1 and CDR2: SGHAT and FQNNGV. The CDR3 covers 12 residues. V lost 1 base to trimming and J lost 5 bases, with 5 bases between them.

This clone has only one observation. The chain uses TRBV5-1 and TRBJ2-5; the match to TRBD2 covers 14 bases. This CDR3 has 17 amino acids. V shed 4 bases, J shed 2 bases, and the junction held 7 bases outside the gene matches. CDR1 and CDR2 from the germline V gene are SGHRS and YFSETQ. The CDR3 protein is CASSLTGTSGGQETQYF. CDR3 nucleotide sequence: TGCGCCAGCAGCCTAACTGGGACTAGCGGGGGACAAGAGACCCAGTACTTC.

The rearrangement joins TRBV5-6 to TRBJ1-2; no firm D call. From germline, CDR1 is SGHDT and CDR2 YYEEEE. The CDR3 totals 18 residues. Trimming took 1 base from V and 7 from J, leaving 26 bases between them. The CDR3 here is CASSLRPSARPFFSGYTF. The CDR3 region has the DNA TGTGCCAGCAGCTTGCGCCCTTCGGCACGGCCGTTTTTTAGTGGCTACACCTTC. Full variable domain (rest looked up from reference TRBV5-6 and TRBJ1-2): DAGVTQSPTHLIKTRGQQVTLRCSPKSGHDTVSWYQQALGQGPQFIFQYYEEEERQRGNFPDRFSGHQFPNYSSELNVNALLLGDSALYLCASSLRPSARPFFSGYTFGSGTRLTVV.

This sequence joins TRBV11-3 and TRBJ1-2; D ambiguous. V was cut by 6 bases and J by 6 bases, with 11 bases left in between. This CDR3 is 12 amino acids long. CDR1 and CDR2 from the germline V gene are SGHNT and YENEEA. CDR3 loop: CASSPFPNGYTF. The CDR3 DNA reads TGTGCCAGCAGTCCTTTCCCCAATGGCTACACCTTC.

The V call is TRBV3-1 (or the pseudogene TRBV3-2), the J call TRBJ2-7, with 7 bases matching TRBD2. From germline, CDR1 is LGHDT and CDR2 YNNKEL (reference sequence). The CDR3 consists of 13 residues. Trimming at V came to 6 bases and at J to 0 bases, leaving 2 bases not matched to a gene. In DNA, the CDR3 is TGTGCCAGCAGAGGACTAGGCTCCTACGAGCAGTACTTC. As protein: CASRGLGSYEQYF.

The V call is TRBV15, the J call TRBJ1-4, with TRBD1 matching 7 bases. The germline V gene encodes CDR1 LNHNV and CDR2 YYDKDF (reference sequence). This CDR3 is 16 amino acids long. The V segment lost 5 bases and the J segment 4 bases; nucleotides outside the gene matches: 10. CDR3 protein: CATSGQDPGINEKLFF. CDR3 coding DNA: TGTGCCACCAGCGGACAGGACCCGGGAATTAATGAAAAACTGTTTTTT.

The chain links TRBV24-1 to TRBJ2-1; 7 nucleotides align to TRBD1. In germline, CDR1 is KGHDR, CDR2 SFDVKD. CDR3 length equals 14 residues. The J segment lost 1 base and the V segment lost 7 bases, leaving 3 bases of the junction unmatched. The CDR3 sequence is CATSRDSSYNEQFF. The CDR3 DNA reads TGTGCCACCAGCCGGGACAGTTCCTACAATGAGCAGTTCTTC.

The chain carries TRBV6-5 and TRBJ1-3; TRBD1 might be the D (6 bases). CDR3 length: 14 residues. CDR1 is MNHEY and CDR2 is SVGAGI in the germline V gene. With 4 bases removed from V and 9 bases from J, the gap between germline ends came to 16 bases. The CDR3 loop reads CASSSGALRATIYF. In DNA, the CDR3 is TGTGCCAGCAGTTCAGGGGCCCTCCGAGCCACCATATATTTT.